A single sample is the source of the 10 T cell receptor beta chains below, sequenced in a study of T cell repertoires in cytomegalovirus infection. The antigens of these receptors remain unknown. TCRdb reprocessed the reads with MiXCR, giving one entry per CDR3 protein. The table includes 200,000 to 250,000 distinct CDR3 sequences, less than 50% detected once. Source: CD8+ T cells from cultured PBMCs, taken from culture after CMV antigen stimulation. Receptor source: a human donor in good health (CMV status not recorded). Some clones in this sample may be carry-over from other donors' samples.

The J gene is TRBJ2-5, the V gene TRBV7-9, with TRBD1 matching 10 bases. The V and J ends lost 0 bases and 2 bases, in that order; junction bases with no gene match: 3. Germline loops: CDR1 SEHNR, CDR2 FQNEAQ (reference sequence). CDR3 length equals 16 residues. As DNA, the CDR3 is TGTGCCAGCAGCTTAGCGGGACAGGGGACGCAAGAGACCCAGTACTTC. Amino acids: CASSLAGQGTQETQYF.

The chain joins TRBV12-5 to TRBJ1-2; perhaps TRBD1 as D (6 bases). The V gene's germline CDR1 is LGHNT and CDR2 FRNRAP. Trimming pared 6 bases from V and 2 bases from J, leaving 10 bases between. The CDR3 is 13 amino acids. The CDR3 loop is CASGRGQNYGYTF. CDR3 sequence (DNA): TGTGCTAGTGGACGGGGGCAGAACTATGGCTACACCTTC.

The chain combines TRBV6-5 with TRBJ1-1; possibly TRBD1 for D (6 bases). V gave up 2 bases and J gave up 4 bases, with 20 bases separating them. Germline V gene lookup returns CDR1 MNHEY and CDR2 SVGAGI. The CDR3 is 17 residues long. CDR3 DNA: TGTGCCAGCAGTTACGTCCGAAGTAGCAGGGGAAGCACTGAAGCTTTCTTT. It codes for CASSYVRSSRGSTEAFF.

The gene calls are TRBV20-1 and TRBJ2-7; 9 bases match TRBD1. Germline V gene lookup returns CDR1 DFQATT and CDR2 SNEGSKA (reference sequence). J gave up 2 bases and V 3 bases, and 5 bases lay outside the gene matches. CDR3 length equals 14 residues. The CDR3, as DNA: TGCAGTGCTAGGGTGACAGGGGGGACCTACGAGCAGTACTTC. Translated, it gives CSARVTGGTYEQYF.

The chain has TRBV6-2 or TRBV6-3 and TRBJ1-1; D not resolved. Germline values: CDR1 MNHEY, CDR2 SVGEGT. The V end was cut by 2 bases, the J end by 1 base, with 2 bases between. The CDR3 sequence is 12 residues long. In nucleotides, the CDR3 is TGTGCCAGCAGTTACCCGAACACTGAAGCTTTCTTT. It codes for CASSYPNTEAFF.

This clonotype was recorded many times. The rearrangement joins TRBV27 to TRBJ1-5, with 8 nucleotides matching TRBD1. V shed 6 bases, J shed 5 bases, and the junction held 6 bases outside the gene matches. The CDR3 length is 14 residues. In germline, CDR1 is MNHEY, CDR2 SMNVEV (reference sequence). The CDR3 here is CASRRSGGDQPQHF. In DNA, the CDR3 is TGTGCCAGCAGACGATCAGGGGGCGATCAGCCCCAGCATTTT.

The chain uses TRBV29-1 and TRBJ2-5; TRBD1 agrees at 7 bases. Germline loops: CDR1 SQVTM, CDR2 ANQGSEA. This CDR3 is built from 12 residues. Trimming took 8 bases from V and 2 from J; bases not matched to a gene: 5. The CDR3 is CSQRTGQETQYF. CDR3 sequence (DNA): TGCAGCCAAAGGACAGGTCAAGAGACCCAGTACTTC.

The chain combines TRBV12-5 with TRBJ1-2, with D perhaps TRBD1 (5 bases). Germline assignment: CDR1 LGHNT and CDR2 FRNRAP. This CDR3 has 11 residues. The V gene lost 5 bases and the J gene lost 8 bases, with 9 bases spanning the gap. CDR3 loop: CASGGGIGYTF. CDR3 coding DNA: TGTGCTAGTGGTGGGGGGATAGGCTACACCTTC.

The chain carries TRBV14 and TRBJ2-7; D not certain. CDR3 length: 14 amino acids. Germline CDR1 is SGHDN and CDR2 is FVKESK. The V and J ends lost 0 bases and 1 base respectively, with 7 bases between them. The CDR3 DNA is TGTGCCAGCAGCCAAGATAACGAGTCCTACGAGCAGTACTTC. This codes for CASSQDNESYEQYF.

In this sample, this clonotype turned up once. The V gene is TRBV5-4, the J gene TRBJ1-2, with 7 bases that match TRBD1. This CDR3 is built from 15 residues. V shed 5 bases and J 1 base; nucleotides not matched to a gene: 8. Germline CDR1 is SGHNT and CDR2 is YYREEE (reference sequence). This chain's CDR3 is CASSETGTDNYGYTF. In DNA, the CDR3 is TGTGCCAGCAGTGAAACCGGGACAGATAACTATGGCTACACCTTC.